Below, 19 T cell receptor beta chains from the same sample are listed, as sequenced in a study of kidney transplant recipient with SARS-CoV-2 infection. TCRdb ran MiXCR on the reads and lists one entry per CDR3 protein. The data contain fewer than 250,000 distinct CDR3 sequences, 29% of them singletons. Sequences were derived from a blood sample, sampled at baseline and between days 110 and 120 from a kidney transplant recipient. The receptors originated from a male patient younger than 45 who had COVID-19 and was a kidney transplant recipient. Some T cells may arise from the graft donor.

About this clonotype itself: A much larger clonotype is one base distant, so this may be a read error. The CDR3 region has the DNA TGTGCCAGTGATAATCGGGACTCTGGAAACACCATATATTTT. Translation gives CASDNRDSGNTIYF. V and J are TRBV19 and TRBJ1-3; D ambiguous. The germline V and J ends were trimmed by 8 bases and 0 bases, with 11 bases remaining between them. Germline V CDR1 and CDR2: LNHDA, SQIVND (reference sequence). The CDR3 runs 14 residues.

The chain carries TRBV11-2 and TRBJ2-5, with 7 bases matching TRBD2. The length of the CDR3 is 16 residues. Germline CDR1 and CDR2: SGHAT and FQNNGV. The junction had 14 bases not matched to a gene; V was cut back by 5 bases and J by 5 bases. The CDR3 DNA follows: TGTGCCAGCAGCCGCGGGGTAGCGGGCTCTGGGGAGACCCAGTACTTC. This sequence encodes CASSRGVAGSGETQYF.

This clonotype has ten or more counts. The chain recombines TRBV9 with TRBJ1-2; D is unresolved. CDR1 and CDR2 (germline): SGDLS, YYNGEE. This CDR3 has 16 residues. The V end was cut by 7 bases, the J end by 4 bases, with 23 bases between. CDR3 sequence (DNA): TGTGCCAGCTTACAACTGTACTCAAGAAAGACCTATGGCTACACCTTC. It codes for CASLQLYSRKTYGYTF.

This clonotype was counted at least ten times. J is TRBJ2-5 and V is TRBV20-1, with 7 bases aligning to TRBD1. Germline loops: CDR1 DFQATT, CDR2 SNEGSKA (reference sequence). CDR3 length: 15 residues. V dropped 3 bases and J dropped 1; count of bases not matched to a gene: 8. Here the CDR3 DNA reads TGCAGTGCTAGGGCACGCGGACAGGTCCAAGAGACCCAGTACTTC. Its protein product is CSARARGQVQETQYF.

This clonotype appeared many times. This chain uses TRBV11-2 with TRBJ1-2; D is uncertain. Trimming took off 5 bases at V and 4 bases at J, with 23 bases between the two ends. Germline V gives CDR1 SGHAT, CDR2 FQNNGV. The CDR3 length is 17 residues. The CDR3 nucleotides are TGTGCCAGCAGCGTATTTATAACAAGCAGAAAGACCTATGGCTACACCTTC. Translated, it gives CASSVFITSRKTYGYTF.

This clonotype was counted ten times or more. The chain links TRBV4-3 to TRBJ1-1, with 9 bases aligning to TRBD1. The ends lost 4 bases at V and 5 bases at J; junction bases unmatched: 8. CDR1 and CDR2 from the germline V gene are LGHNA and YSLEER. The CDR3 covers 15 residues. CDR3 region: CASSPRGQGGTEAFF. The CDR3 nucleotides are TGCGCCAGCAGCCCAAGGGGACAGGGAGGGACTGAAGCTTTCTTT.

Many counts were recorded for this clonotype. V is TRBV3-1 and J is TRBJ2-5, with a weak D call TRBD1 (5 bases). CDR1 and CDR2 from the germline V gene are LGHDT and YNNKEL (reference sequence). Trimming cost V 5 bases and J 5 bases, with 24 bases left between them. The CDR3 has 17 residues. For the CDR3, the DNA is TGTGCCAGCAGCATAAGGGGTCCCATTTCTTTCTCTGAGACCCAGTACTTC. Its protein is CASSIRGPISFSETQYF.

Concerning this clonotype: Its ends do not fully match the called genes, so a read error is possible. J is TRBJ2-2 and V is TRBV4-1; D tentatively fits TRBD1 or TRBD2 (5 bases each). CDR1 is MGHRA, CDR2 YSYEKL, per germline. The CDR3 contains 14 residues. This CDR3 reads CASSPRANTGALFF. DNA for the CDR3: TGCGCCAGCTCTCCCCGGGCGAACACCGGGGCGCTGTTTTTT.

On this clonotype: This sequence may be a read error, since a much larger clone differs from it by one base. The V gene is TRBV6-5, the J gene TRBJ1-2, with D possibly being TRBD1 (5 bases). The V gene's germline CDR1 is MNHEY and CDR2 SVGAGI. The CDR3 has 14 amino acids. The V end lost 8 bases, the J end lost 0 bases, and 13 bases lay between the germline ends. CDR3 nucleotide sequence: TGTGCCAGCGCCCCCCTGACAGCTAACTATGGCTACACCTTC. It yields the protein CASAPLTANYGYTF.

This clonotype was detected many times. CDR3 sequence (DNA): TGTGCCACCTGGGGGGGGAGCTCCTACGAGCAGTACTTC. Residues: CATWGGSSYEQYF. The chain links TRBV6-5 to TRBJ2-7, with 7 positions matching TRBD2. The V gene end was trimmed by 10 bases and the J gene end by 0 bases; junction bases not matched to a gene: 6. CDR3 length: 13 residues. The germline gives CDR1 MNHEY, CDR2 SVGAGI.

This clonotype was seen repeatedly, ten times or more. The CDR3 sequence: CASSIDRGNEQFF. The DNA for the CDR3 is TGTGCCAGCAGCATAGACAGGGGGAATGAGCAGTTCTTC. The chain carries TRBV6-4 and TRBJ2-1; the match to TRBD1 covers 9 bases. The J segment lost 7 bases and the V segment lost 6 bases, leaving 4 bases of the junction unmatched. This CDR3 comprises 13 residues. The germline CDR1 and CDR2 sequences are MRHNA and SNTAGT.

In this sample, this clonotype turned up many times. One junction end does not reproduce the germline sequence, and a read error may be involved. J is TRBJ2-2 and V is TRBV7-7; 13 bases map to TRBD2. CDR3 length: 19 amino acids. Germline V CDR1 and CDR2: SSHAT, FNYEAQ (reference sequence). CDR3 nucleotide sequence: TGTGCTAGCAGCTTAGATTGGACTAGCGGGGGCCAGATCACCGGGGAGCTGTTTTTT. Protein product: CASSLDWTSGGQITGELFF.

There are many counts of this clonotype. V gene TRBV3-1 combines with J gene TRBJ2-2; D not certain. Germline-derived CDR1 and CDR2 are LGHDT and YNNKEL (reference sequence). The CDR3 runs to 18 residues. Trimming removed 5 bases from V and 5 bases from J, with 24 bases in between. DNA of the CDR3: TGTGCCAGCAGCGTTAACAGTCCCATTTCAGGCTTGACCGGGGAGCTGTTTTTT. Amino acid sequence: CASSVNSPISGLTGELFF.

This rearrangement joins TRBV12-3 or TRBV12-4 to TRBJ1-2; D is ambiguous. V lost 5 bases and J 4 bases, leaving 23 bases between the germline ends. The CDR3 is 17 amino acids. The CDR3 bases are TGTGCCAGCAGTGTGGGCATCACAGCAGGAAAGACCTATGGCTACACCTTC. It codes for CASSVGITAGKTYGYTF.

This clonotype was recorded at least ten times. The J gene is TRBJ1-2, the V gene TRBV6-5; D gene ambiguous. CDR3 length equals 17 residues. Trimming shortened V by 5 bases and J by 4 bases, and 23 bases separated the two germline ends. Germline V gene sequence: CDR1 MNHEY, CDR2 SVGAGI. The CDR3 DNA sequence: TGTGCCAGCAGTGGCGAGGCAGGTGGGAGAAAGACCTATGGCTACACCTTC. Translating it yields CASSGEAGGRKTYGYTF.

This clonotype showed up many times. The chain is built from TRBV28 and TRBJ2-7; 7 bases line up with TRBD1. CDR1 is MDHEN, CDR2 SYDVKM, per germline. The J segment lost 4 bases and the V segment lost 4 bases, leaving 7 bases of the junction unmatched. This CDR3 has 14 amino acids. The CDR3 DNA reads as TGTGCCAGCAGTTCCCGACAGGGACATTACGAGCAGTACTTC. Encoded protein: CASSSRQGHYEQYF. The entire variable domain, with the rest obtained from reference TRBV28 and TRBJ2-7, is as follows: DVKVTQSSRYLVKRTGEKVFLECVQDMDHENMFWYRQDPGLGLRLIYFSYDVKMKEKGDIPEGYSVSREKKERFSLILESASTNQTSMYLCASSSRQGHYEQYFGPGTRLTVT.

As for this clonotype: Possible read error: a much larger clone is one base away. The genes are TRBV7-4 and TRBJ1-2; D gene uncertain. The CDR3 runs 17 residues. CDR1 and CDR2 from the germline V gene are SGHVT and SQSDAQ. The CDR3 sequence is CASSKCTSARKTYGCTF. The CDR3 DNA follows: TGTGCCAGCAGCAAATGCACTTCAGCTCGAAAGACCTATGGCTGCACCTTC.

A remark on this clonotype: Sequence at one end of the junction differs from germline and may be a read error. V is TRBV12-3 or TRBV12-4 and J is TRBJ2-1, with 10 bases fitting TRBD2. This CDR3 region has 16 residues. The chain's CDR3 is CASSFASGRGGNERFF. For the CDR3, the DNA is TGTGCCAGCAGTTTCGCCAGCGGGAGGGGTGGCAATGAGCGGTTCTTC.

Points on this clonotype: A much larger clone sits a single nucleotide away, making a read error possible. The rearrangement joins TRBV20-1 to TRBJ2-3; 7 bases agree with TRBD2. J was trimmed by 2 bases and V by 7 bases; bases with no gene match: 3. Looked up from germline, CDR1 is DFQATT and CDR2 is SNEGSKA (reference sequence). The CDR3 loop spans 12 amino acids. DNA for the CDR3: TGCAGTGAGCTAGCGGACACAGATACGCAGTATTTT. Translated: CSELADTDTQYF.